The present entry profiles one T cell receptor beta chain with its context. Its antigen is currently not known. Base qualities were left out, and no much larger clone turns up one base away. CDR1 and CDR2 are drawn from the germline V gene: SGHTA, FQGNSA. The CDR3 starts with the cysteine, ends with the phenylalanine, and has 16 residues. Only the CDR3 DNA is retained, 48 bases long and in frame from the first base. A distance of 22 bases separates the germline ends of V and J, which lose 5 bases and 6 bases respectively. These data are taken from a study of T-cell reconstitution after alpha-beta-depleted transplantation in children (dated by TCRdb to about 2016). Context from the whole study: Using TCR repertoire profiling, the study followed T-cell immune reconstitution in a quantitative way in children after TCRalphabeta/CD19-depleted allogeneic hematopoietic cell transplantation.

Library preparation was by PCR. The listed sequencing device is Illumina HiSeq 2500. TCR library preparation used molecular barcoding, with unique molecular identifiers applied to normalize quantification of the TCRbeta repertoire. The public reads were quality trimmed at Q25 with fastp and then assembled into clones with MiXCR by TCRdb, keeping productive beta chains. Each entry is one CDR3 protein sequence, shown with its most common DNA and genes. The sample contains approximately 240,000 distinct CDR3 sequences, about 9.2% of them found a single time. The ten largest clonotypes hold about 6.2% of the sample.

The input for sequencing was PBMCs from the stem cell graft donor, taken from the stem cell graft. The clonotype originates from a human donor who donated a stem cell graft to a child with acute lymphoblastic leukemia. Recombination connected TRBV7-2 to TRBJ1-2; possibly the D gene is TRBD1, per 5 matching bases. The nucleotide sequence reads as follows: TGTGCCAGCAGCCCACGGACAATACTAATTCCCAATGGCTACACCTTC. The encoded protein is CASSPRTILIPNGYTF.